Reported below is one T cell receptor beta chain. Its specificity is unknown. The sample belongs to a study of T cell responses to AZD1222 COVID-19 vaccine. Study-wide findings and caveats: With two AZD1222 doses given, Spike-specific TCR breadth and depth both rose. Baseline antibody screening turned up just a handful of seropositive AZD1222 recipients. The donor cohort was predominantly white British with a female majority, and clonal diversity may have been underestimated. It was only after the peak T cell response that any repertoires were sampled.

The method was immunoSEQ multiplex PCR; TCRdb's version includes in-frame clones alone and lacks a portion of them. In the table there are about 190,000 clones, approximately 87% of which are singletons. V was clipped by 3 bases and J by 6 bases; unmatched bases: 6. The CDR3 loop spans 16 amino acids. Germline CDR1 SGDLS, CDR2 YYNGEE. The sequencing here drew on peripheral blood, taken on day 0 of MenACWY control vaccination. The TCR originated in an adult in good health. V and J are TRBV9 and TRBJ1-6; the match to TRBD1 covers 10 bases. Written as DNA, the CDR3 is TGTGCCAGCAGCGCGAGCCGGGACAGGGGTAATTCACCCCTCCACTTT. Its protein product is CASSASRDRGNSPLHF.